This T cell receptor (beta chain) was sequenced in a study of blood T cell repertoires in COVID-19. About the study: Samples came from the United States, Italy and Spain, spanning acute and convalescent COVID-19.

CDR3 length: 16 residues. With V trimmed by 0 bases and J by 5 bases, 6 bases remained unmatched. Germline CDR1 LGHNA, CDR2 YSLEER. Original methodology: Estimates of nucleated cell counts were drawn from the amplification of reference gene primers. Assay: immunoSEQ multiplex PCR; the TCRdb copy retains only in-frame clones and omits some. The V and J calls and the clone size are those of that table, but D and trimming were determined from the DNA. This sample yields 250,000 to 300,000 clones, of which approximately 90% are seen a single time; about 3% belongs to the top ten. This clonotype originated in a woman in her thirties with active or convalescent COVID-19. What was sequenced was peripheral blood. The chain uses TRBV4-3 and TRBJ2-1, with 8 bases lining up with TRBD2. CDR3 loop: CASSQDEAGVNNEQFF. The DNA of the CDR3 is TGCGCCAGCAGCCAAGATGAAGCGGGGGTTAACAATGAGCAGTTCTTC.